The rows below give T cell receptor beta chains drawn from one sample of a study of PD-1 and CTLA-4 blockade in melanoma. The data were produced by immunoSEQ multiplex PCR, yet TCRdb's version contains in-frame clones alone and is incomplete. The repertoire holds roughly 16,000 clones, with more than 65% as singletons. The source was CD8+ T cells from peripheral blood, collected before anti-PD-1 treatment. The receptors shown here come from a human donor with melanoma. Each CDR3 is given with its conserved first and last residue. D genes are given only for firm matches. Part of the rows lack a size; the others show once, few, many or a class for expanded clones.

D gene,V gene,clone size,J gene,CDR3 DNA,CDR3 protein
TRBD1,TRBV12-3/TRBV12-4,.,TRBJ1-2,TGTGCCAGCGGCACCGGGACAGCCTATGGCTACACCTTC,CASGTGTAYGYTF
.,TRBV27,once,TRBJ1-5,TGTGCCAGCAGTTCAGGCGGGTTGGGTCAGCCCCAGCATTTT,CASSSGGLGQPQHF
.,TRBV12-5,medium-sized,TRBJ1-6,TGTGCTAGTGGCCTGGGGGCAACTTATTCACCCCTCCACTTT,CASGLGATYSPLHF
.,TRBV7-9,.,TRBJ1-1,TGTGCCAGCAGCCCCCGGGGGGAAAACACTGAAGCTTTCTTT,CASSPRGENTEAFF
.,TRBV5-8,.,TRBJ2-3,TGTGCCAGCAGCCCCGGCTGGGGGTCAGATACGCAGTATTTT,CASSPGWGSDTQYF
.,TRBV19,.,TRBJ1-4,TGTGCCAGTGGCCAAACAGCAACTAATGAAAAACTGTTTTTT,CASGQTATNEKLFF
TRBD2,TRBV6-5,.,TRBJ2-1,TGTGCCACCGCGAGCGGGAGCTCCTACAATGAGCAGTTCTTC,CATASGSSYNEQFF
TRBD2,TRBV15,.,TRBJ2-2,TGTGCCACCAGCAGGGGTAGGGCTAGCGGGAACACCGGGGAGCTGTTTTTT,CATSRGRASGNTGELFF
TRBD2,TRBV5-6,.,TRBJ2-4,TGTGCCAGCAGTTTCACTAGCGGGAGGATTACATTAGCCAAAAACATTCAGTACTTC,CASSFTSGRITLAKNIQYF
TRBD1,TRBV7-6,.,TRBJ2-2,TGTGCCAGCAGCTTAACCCAGGACAGGGGCAACACCGGGGAGCTGTTTTTT,CASSLTQDRGNTGELFF
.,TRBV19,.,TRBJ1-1,TGTGCCAGTAGTATAGTCGGGGAGGTGGCGACTGAAGCTTTCTTT,CASSIVGEVATEAFF
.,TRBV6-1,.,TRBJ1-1,TGTGCCAGCAGTGAAGGGGGGTACGAAGCTTTCTTT,CASSEGGYEAFF
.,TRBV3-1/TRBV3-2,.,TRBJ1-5,TGTGCCAGCAGCCAGGGCCAGAGGAGCAATCAGCCCCAGCATTTT,CASSQGQRSNQPQHF
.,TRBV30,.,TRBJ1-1,TGTGCCTGGAGTTGGATCGGGACTGAAGCTTTCTTT,CAWSWIGTEAFF
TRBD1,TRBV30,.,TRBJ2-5,TGTGCCTGGGACAAGGGACAGGTACAAGAGACCCAGTACTTC,CAWDKGQVQETQYF
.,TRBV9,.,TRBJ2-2,TGTGCCAGCAGCGTAGAGGCGGGGAACACCGGGGAGCTGTTTTTT,CASSVEAGNTGELFF
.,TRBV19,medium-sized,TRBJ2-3,TGTGCCAGTGAGGGGGATACGCAGTATTTT,CASEGDTQYF
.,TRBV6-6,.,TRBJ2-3,TGTGCCAGCAGTTACCAGACGTTCGAGGGAACAGATACGCAGTATTTT,CASSYQTFEGTDTQYF
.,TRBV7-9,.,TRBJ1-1,TGTGCCAGCAGCTTAGTGCAGGGAATGAACACTGAAGCTTTCTTT,CASSLVQGMNTEAFF
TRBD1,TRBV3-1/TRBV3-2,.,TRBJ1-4,TGTGCCAGCAGCCAAAGCGGGACAGATGTCTATGAAAAACTGTTTTTT,CASSQSGTDVYEKLFF
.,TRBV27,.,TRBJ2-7,TGTGCCAGCAGCCCCTTAACAGTAGTCTCCTACGAGCAGTACTTC,CASSPLTVVSYEQYF
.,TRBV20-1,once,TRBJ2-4,TGCAGTGCTGATATCTCAAACATTCAGTACTTC,CSADISNIQYF
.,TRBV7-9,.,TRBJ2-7,TGTGCCAGCAGCCGGGTGGACAGATTCTCCGAGCAGTACTTC,CASSRVDRFSEQYF
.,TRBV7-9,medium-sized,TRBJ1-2,TGTGCCAGCAGCTTAGCGATGTTAGGGTCGGGTGGCTACACCTTC,CASSLAMLGSGGYTF
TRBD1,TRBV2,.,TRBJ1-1,TGTGCCAGCAGTGCTTCCGGGACAGGGCGGAACACTGAAGCTTTCTTT,CASSASGTGRNTEAFF
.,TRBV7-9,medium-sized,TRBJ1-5,TGTGCCAGCAGCCCCCCGGGGGGTGGCAATCAGCCCCAGCATTTT,CASSPPGGGNQPQHF
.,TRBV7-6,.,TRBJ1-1,TGTGCCAGCAGCTTACCGGAATCAGGGGAGGGGGTGAACACTGAAGCTTTCTTT,CASSLPESGEGVNTEAFF
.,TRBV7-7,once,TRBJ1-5,TGTGCTAGCAGCCCCCCCACTTGCACTCACCCGCGCAGGGGTCCCCATCAGCCCCAGCATTTT,CASSPPTCTHPRRGPHQPQHF
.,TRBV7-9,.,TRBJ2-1,TGTGCCAGCAGCCCCGGTAACAGGAACAATGAGCAGTTCTTC,CASSPGNRNNEQFF
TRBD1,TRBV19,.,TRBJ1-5,TGTGCCAGTAGTATAGTTTGGACAGGGTCTCAGCCCCAGCATTTT,CASSIVWTGSQPQHF
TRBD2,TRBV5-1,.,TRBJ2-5,TGCGCCAGCAGCTCGACTAGCGGGAGTTTACAAGAGACCCAGTACTTC,CASSSTSGSLQETQYF
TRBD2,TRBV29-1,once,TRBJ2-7,TGCAGCGTTGAAGGGTTGGCTAGCGGTGACTCCTACGAGCAGTACTTC,CSVEGLASGDSYEQYF
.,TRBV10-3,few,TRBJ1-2,TGTGCCATCAGTGAAGGGGGAGCCGGGTATGGCTACACCTTC,CAISEGGAGYGYTF
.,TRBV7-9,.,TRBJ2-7,TGTGCCAGCAGCCAAAAAGTCCAGGGGACCTACGAGCAGTACTTC,CASSQKVQGTYEQYF
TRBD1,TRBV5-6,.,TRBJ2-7,TGTGCCAGCAGCCCCCGGGACAGGGGGACTTTCGAGCAGTACTTC,CASSPRDRGTFEQYF
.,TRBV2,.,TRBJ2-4,TGTGCCAGCAGTGAGAAGACAGTCTCCTTGGCCAAAAACATTCAGTACTTC,CASSEKTVSLAKNIQYF
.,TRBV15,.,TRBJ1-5,TGTGCCACCAGCAAAGGACCCTTAGATCTGGAGCCCCAGCATTTT,CATSKGPLDLEPQHF
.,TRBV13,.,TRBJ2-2,TGTGCCAGCAACCTCGGGAGCGCCGGGGAGCTGTTTTTT,CASNLGSAGELFF
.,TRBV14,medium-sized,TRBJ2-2,TGTGCCAGCAGCCAAGTTCACCCCATCGGGGAGCTGTTTTTT,CASSQVHPIGELFF
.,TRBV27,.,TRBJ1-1,TGTGCCAGCAGTTTGGGAGGGTTTGCGGGGGAAGCTTTCTTT,CASSLGGFAGEAFF
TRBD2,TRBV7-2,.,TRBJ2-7,TGTGCCAGCAGCCTTAGCGGGAGGGCCGCCGAGCAGTACTTC,CASSLSGRAAEQYF
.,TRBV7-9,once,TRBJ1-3,TGTGCCAGCAGCCATCACCGAACCCCTCTCTCTGGAAACACCATATATTTT,CASSHHRTPLSGNTIYF
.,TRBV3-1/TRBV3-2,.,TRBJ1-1,TGTGCCAGCAGCCAAGTTAACCAGGGGGCTTTCTTT,CASSQVNQGAFF
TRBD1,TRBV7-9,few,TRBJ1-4,TGTGCCAGCAGCTTAGGACAGGGTTTCGAAAAACTGTTTTTT,CASSLGQGFEKLFF
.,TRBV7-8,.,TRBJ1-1,TGTGCCAGCAGCCCCCACCGGTCCGAAGCTTTCTTT,CASSPHRSEAFF
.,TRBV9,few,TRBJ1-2,TGTGCCAGCAGCCCCCACAAGGGGCTTACAGCTAACTATGGCTACACCTTC,CASSPHKGLTANYGYTF
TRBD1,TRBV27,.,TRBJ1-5,TGTGCCAGCAGTCACAGGGGGCGCGGAGCCCAGCATTTT,CASSHRGRGAQHF
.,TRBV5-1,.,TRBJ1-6,TGCGCCAGCAGCTTGGACTTCTATAATTCACCCCTCCACTTT,CASSLDFYNSPLHF
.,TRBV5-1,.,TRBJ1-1,TGCGCCAGCAGCTTGGGGCTCGGTGAAGCTTTCTTT,CASSLGLGEAFF
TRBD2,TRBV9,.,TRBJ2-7,TGTGCCAGCAGCCCTCGACTAGCGGGAGGGCCTGTAGAGCAGTACTTC,CASSPRLAGGPVEQYF